This T cell receptor beta chain stems from a study of blood T cell repertoires in COVID-19. Overall study context: PBMCs, B-cell-depleted T cells, or T cells provided the cDNA or gDNA that made up the material.

The CDR3 runs 14 residues. Trimming removed 2 bases at V and 3 bases at J, with 11 bases between. Germline loops: CDR1 SGHDT, CDR2 YYEEEE. Repertoires were generated with immunoSEQ multiplex PCR, while TCRdb's copy carries only in-frame clones and drops some. The repertoire has more than 200,000 clones, 79% of them found once; the top ten carry under 4.5%. The chain recombines TRBV5-6 with TRBJ1-1; D uncertain. The TCR originated in a woman aged 40 to 50 with active or convalescent COVID-19. Sample: peripheral blood. This chain's CDR3 is CASSFRWGDTEAFF. The DNA for the CDR3 is TGTGCCAGCAGCTTTAGGTGGGGAGACACTGAAGCTTTCTTT.